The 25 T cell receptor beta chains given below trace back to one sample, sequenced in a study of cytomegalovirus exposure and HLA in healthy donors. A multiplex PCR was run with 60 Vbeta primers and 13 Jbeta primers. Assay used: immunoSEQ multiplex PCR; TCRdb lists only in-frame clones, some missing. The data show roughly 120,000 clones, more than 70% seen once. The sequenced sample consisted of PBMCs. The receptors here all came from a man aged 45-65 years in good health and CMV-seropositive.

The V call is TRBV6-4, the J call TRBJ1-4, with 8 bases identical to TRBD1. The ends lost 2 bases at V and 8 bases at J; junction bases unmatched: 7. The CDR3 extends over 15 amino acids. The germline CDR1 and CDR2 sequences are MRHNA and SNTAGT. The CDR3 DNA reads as TGTGCCAGCAGTGACCAAGACAGGGGTAAAGAAAAACTGTTTTTT. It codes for CASSDQDRGKEKLFF.

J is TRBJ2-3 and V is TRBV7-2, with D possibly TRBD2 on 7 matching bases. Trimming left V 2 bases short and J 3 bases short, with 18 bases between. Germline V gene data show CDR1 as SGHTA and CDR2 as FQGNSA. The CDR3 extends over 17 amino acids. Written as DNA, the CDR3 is TGTGCCAGCAGCTTAAGGGGGGAGGGGGGGTGGACAGATACGCAGTATTTT. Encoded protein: CASSLRGEGGWTDTQYF.

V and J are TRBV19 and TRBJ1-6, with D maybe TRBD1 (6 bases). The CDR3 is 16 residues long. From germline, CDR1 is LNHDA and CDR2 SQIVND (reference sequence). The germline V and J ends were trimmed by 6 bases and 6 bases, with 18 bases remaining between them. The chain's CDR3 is CASSYREWGSNSPLHF. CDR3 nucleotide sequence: TGTGCCAGTAGCTACAGGGAGTGGGGCTCTAATTCACCCCTCCACTTT. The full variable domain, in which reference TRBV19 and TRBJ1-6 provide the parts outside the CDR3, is DGGITQSPKYLFRKEGQNVTLSCEQNLNHDAMYWYRQDPGQGLRLIYYSQIVNDFQKGDIAEGYSVSREKKESFPLTVTSAQKNPTAFYLCASSYREWGSNSPLHFGNGTRLTVT.

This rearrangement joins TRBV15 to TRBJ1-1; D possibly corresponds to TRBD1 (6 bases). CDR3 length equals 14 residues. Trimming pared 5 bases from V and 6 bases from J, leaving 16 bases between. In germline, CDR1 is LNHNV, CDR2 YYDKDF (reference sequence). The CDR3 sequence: CATSSQRRGPEAFF. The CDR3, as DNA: TGTGCCACCAGCTCCCAGCGCAGGGGCCCTGAAGCTTTCTTT.

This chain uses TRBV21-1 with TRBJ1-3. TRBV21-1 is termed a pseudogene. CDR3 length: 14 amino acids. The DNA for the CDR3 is TGTGCCAGCACTAACCGGCCCATCGGGGACACCATATATTTT. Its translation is CASTNRPIGDTIYF.

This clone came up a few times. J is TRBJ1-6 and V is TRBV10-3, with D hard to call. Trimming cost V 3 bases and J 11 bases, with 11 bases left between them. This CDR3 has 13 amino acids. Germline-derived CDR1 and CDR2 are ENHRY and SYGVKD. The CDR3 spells CAISDELGTPLHF. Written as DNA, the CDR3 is TGTGCCATCAGTGACGAGCTGGGCACACCCCTCCACTTT.

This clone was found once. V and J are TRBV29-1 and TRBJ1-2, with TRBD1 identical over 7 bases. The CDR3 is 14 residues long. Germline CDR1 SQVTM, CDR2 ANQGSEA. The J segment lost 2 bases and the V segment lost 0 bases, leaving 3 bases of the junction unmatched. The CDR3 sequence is CSVEETGLNYGYTF. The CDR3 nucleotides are TGCAGCGTTGAAGAGACAGGGCTGAACTATGGCTACACCTTC.

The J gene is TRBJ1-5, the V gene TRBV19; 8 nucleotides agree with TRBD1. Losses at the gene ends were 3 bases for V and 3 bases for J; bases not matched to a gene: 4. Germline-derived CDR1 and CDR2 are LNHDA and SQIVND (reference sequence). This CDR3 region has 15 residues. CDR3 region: CASSIRTGFNQPQHF. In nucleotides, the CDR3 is TGTGCCAGTAGTATCCGGACAGGGTTCAATCAGCCCCAGCATTTT.

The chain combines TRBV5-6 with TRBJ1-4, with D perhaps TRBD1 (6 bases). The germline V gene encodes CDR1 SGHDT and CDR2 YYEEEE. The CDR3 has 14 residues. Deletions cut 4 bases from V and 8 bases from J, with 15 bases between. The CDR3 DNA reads TGTGCCAGCAGCACACAGGGAATGGGCGAAAAACTGTTTTTT. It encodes CASSTQGMGEKLFF. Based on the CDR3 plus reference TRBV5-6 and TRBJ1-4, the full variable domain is DAGVTQSPTHLIKTRGQQVTLRCSPKSGHDTVSWYQQALGQGPQFIFQYYEEEERQRGNFPDRFSGHQFPNYSSELNVNALLLGDSALYLCASSTQGMGEKLFFGSGTQLSVL.

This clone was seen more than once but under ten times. The CDR3 sequence is CASSFRDRGPEYYGYTF. The CDR3 DNA is TGTGCCAGCAGCTTCCGGGACAGGGGCCCAGAGTATTATGGCTACACCTTC. The chain is built from TRBV5-6 and TRBJ1-2; 10 nucleotides agree with TRBD1. With 2 bases clipped from V and 5 bases from J, the junction kept 12 bases outside the gene matches. The length of the CDR3 is 17 residues. CDR1 SGHDT and CDR2 YYEEEE come from the germline V gene.

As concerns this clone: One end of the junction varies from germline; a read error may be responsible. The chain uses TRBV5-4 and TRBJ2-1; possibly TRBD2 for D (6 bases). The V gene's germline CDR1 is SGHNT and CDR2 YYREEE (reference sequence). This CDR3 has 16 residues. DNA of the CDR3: TGTGCCAGCAGCTTGTTTCCGGGGGAGATTAACAATGGGCAGTTCTTC. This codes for CASSLFPGEINNGQFF.

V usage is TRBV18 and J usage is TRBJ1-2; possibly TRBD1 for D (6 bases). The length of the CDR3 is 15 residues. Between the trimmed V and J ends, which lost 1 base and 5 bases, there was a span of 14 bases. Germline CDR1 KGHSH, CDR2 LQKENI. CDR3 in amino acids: CASSPQNDRRYGYTF. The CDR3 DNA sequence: TGTGCCAGCTCACCACAAAACGACAGGAGGTATGGCTACACCTTC.

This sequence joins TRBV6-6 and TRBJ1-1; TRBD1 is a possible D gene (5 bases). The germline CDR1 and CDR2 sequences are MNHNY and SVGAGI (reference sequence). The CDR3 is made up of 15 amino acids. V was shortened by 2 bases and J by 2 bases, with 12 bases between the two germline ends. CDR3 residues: CASSYRDQGNTEAFF. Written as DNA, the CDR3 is TGTGCCAGCAGTTACCGCGACCAGGGAAACACTGAAGCTTTCTTT.

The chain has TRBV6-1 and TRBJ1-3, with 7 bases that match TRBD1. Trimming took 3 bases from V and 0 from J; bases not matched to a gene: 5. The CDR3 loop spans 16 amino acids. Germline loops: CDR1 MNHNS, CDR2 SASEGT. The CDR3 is CASSEAGGFSGNTIYF. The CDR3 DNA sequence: TGTGCCAGCAGTGAGGCAGGGGGTTTCTCTGGAAACACCATATATTTT.

The CDR3: CASSLGAGNQPQHF. In DNA form, the CDR3 reads TGTGCCAGCAGTTTAGGGGCGGGGAATCAGCCCCAGCATTTT. V and J are TRBV28 and TRBJ1-5; tentatively, D is TRBD1 (5 bases). Between the trimmed V and J ends, which lost 2 bases and 4 bases, there was a span of 9 bases. In germline, CDR1 is MDHEN, CDR2 SYDVKM. This CDR3 comprises 14 residues.

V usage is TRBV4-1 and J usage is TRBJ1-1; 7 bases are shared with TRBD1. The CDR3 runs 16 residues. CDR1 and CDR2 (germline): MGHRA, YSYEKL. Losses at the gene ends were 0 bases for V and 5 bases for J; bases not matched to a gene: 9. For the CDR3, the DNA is TGCGCCAGCAGCCAAGATAAGGGGGCGATATCAACTGAAGCTTTCTTT. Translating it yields CASSQDKGAISTEAFF.

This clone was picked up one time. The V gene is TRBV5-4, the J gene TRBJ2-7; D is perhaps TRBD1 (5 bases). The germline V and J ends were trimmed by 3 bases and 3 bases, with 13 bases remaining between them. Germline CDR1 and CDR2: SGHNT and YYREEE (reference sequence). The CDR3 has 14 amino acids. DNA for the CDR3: TGTGCCAGCAGCTATCCGGGCAGGGACTACGAGCAGTACTTC. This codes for CASSYPGRDYEQYF.

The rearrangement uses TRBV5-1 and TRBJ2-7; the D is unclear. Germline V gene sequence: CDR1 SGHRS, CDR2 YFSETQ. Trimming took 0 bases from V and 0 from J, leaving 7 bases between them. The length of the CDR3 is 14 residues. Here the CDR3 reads CASSLGRPSYEQYF. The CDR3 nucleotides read TGCGCCAGCAGCTTGGGCAGGCCCTCCTACGAGCAGTACTTC.

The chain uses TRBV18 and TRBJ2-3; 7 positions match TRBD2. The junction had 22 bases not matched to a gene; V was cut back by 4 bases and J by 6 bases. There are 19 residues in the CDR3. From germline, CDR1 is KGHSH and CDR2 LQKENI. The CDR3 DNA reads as TGTGCCAGCTCACTAACACCCCTAGGGCGGGAGACTTTCTTGGATACGCAGTATTTT. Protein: CASSLTPLGRETFLDTQYF.

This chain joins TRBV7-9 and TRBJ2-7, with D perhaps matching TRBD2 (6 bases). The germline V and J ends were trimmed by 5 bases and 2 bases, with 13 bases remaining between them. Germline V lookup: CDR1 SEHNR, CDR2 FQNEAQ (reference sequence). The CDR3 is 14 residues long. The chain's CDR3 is CASSPSGSPYEQYF. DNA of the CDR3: TGTGCCAGCAGCCCCTCCGGGAGCCCCTACGAGCAGTACTTC.

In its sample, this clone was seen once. The CDR3 sequence: CASLRETQYF. CDR3 DNA: TGTGCCAGCCTACGGGAGACCCAGTACTTC. V usage is TRBV2 and J usage is TRBJ2-5; no clear D gene. Germline CDR1 and CDR2: SNHLY and FYNNEI. This CDR3 region has 10 residues. The V end lost 8 bases, the J end lost 5 bases, and 6 bases lay between the germline ends.

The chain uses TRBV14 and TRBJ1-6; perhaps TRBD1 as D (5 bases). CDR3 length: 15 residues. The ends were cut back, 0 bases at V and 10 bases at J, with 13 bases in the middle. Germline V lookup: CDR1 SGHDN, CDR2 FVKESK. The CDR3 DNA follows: TGTGCCAGCAGCCAAGATATTGGGGCGGGATCACCCCTCCACTTT. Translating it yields CASSQDIGAGSPLHF.

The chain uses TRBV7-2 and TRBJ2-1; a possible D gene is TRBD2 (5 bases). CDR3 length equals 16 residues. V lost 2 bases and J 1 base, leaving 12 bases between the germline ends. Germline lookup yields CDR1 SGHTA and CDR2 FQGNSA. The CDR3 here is CASSLLALGSYNEQFF. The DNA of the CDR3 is TGTGCCAGCAGCTTACTAGCCCTGGGATCCTACAATGAGCAGTTCTTC.

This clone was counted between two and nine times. The CDR3 protein is CASSVDSNEQFF. The CDR3 DNA reads as TGTGCCAGCAGCGTGGACAGCAATGAGCAGTTCTTC. This chain uses TRBV7-9 with TRBJ2-1; D is possibly TRBD1 (6 bases). V gave up 5 bases and J gave up 6 bases, with 8 bases separating them. This CDR3 has 12 amino acids. CDR1 and CDR2 from the germline V gene are SEHNR and FQNEAQ (reference sequence).

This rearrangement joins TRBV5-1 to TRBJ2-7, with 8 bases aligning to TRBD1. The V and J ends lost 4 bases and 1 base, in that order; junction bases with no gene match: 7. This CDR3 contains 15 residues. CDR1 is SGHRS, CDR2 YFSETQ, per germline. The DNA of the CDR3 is TGCGCCAGCAGCGGAGACAGGGGAATTTCCTACGAGCAGTACTTC. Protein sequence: CASSGDRGISYEQYF.